This record concerns one T cell receptor beta chain sequence. Researchers took RNA transcripts and amplified the TCR beta CDR3 regions from them. RT-PCR in the first round (using the HTBI primer set) targeted the TCR CDR3. TCRdb reprocessed the multiplex PCR reads with MiXCR, giving one entry per CDR3 protein. The table shows around 99,000 distinct CDR3 sequences, with 15% to 20% occurring only once. The data stem from a study of T cells in Graves' hyperthyroidism and ophthalmopathy. PBMCs came from 9 to 10 ml fresh peripheral blood. CDR1 and CDR2 (germline): WNHNN, SYGVQD (reference sequence). Deletions cut 5 bases from V and 2 bases from J, with 9 bases between. The CDR3 runs to 13 residues.

This chain uses TRBV10-1 with TRBJ1-1, with D hard to call. Sequencing was done on a sample of blood. The receptor was derived from a woman between 50 and 59 years old with Graves' hyperthyroidism. CDR3 region: CASSSSANTEAFF. The CDR3 DNA reads as TGCGCCAGCAGTAGCAGTGCCAACACTGAAGCTTTCTTT.